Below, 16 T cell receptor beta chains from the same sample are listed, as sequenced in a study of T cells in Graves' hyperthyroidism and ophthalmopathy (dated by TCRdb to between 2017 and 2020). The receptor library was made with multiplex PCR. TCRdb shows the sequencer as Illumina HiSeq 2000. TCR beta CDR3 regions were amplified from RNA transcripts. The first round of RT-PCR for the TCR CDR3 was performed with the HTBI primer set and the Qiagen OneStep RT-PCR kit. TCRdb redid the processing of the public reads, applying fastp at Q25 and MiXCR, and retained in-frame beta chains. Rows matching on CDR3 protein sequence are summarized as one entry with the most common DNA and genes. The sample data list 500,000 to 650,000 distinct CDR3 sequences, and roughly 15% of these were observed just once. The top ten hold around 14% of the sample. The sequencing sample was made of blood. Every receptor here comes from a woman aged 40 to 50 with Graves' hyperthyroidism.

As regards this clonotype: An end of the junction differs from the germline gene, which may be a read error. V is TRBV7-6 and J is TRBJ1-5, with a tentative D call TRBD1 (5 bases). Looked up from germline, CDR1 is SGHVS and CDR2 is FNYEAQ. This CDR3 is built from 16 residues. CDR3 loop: CASSLRGLESNRPQHF. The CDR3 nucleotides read TGTGCCAGCAGCTTAAGGGGTTTGGAAAGCAATCGGCCCCAGCATTTT.

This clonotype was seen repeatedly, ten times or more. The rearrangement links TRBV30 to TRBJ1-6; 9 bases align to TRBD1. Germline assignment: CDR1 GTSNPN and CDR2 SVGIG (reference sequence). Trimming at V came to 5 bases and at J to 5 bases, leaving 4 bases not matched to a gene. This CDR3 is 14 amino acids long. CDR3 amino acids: CAWEQGAHNSPLHF. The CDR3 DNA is TGTGCCTGGGAACAGGGGGCACATAATTCACCCCTCCACTTT.

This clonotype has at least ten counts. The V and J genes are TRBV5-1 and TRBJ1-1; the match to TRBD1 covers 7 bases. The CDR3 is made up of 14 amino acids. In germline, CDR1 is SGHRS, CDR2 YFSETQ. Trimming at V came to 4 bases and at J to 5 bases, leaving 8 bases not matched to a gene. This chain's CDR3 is CASSATGASTEAFF. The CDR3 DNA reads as TGCGCCAGCAGCGCAACAGGGGCTTCTACTGAAGCTTTCTTT.

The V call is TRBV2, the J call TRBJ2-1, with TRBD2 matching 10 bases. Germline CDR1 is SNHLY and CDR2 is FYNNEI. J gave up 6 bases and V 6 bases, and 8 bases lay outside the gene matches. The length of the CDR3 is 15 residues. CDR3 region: CASRLTSGISNEQFF. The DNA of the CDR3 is TGTGCCAGCAGGCTAACTAGCGGGATTTCCAATGAGCAGTTCTTC.

The CDR3 reads CASRQTGIVTGELFF. DNA of the CDR3: TGTGCCAGCAGACAAACAGGGATTGTAACCGGGGAGCTGTTTTTT. This chain joins TRBV25-1 and TRBJ2-2; TRBD1 might be the D (6 bases). Germline V CDR1 and CDR2: MGHDK, SYGVNS. This CDR3 region has 15 residues. The V gene lost 6 bases and the J gene lost 5 bases, with 16 bases spanning the gap.

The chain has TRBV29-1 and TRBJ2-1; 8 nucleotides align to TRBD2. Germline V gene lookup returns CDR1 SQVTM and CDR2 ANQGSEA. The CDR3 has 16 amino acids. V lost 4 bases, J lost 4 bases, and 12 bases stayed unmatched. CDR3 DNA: TGCAGCGTTGTGGTTCCAGCGGGAGCCCGTTACAATGAGCAGTTCTTC. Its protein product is CSVVVPAGARYNEQFF.

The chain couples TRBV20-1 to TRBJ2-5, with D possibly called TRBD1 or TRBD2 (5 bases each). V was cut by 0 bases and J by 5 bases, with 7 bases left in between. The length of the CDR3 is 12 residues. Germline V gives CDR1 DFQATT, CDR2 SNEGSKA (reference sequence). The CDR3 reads CSARDGDETQYF. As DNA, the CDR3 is TGCAGTGCTAGAGACGGGGACGAGACCCAGTACTTC.

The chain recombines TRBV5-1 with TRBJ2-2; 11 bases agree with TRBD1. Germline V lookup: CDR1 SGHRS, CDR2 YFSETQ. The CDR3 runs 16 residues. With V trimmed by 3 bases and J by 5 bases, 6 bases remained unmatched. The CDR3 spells CASSSPGTGGTGELFF. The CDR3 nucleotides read TGCGCCAGCAGCTCCCCCGGGACAGGGGGTACCGGGGAGCTGTTTTTT.

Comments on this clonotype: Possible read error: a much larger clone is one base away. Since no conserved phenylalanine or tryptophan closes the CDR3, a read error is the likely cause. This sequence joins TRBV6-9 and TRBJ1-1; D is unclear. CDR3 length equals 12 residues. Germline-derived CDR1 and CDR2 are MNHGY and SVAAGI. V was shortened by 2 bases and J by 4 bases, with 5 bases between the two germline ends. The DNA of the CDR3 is TGTGCCAGCAGTTATCAACGCACTGAAGCTTTCCTT. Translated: CASSYQRTEAFL.

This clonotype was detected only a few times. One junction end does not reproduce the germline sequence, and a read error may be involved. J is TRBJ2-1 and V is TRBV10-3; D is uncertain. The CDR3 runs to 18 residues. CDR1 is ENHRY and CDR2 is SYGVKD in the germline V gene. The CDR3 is CAISESLGRVIRGNGQFF. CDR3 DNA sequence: TGTGCCATCAGTGAGTCTCTCGGTAGAGTGATCCGCGGCAATGGGCAGTTCTTC.

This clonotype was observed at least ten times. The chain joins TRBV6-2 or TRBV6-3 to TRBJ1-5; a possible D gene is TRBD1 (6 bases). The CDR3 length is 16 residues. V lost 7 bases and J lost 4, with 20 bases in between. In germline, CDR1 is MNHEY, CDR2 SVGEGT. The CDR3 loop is CASTTQGQTGNQPQHF. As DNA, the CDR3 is TGTGCCAGCACGACCCAGGGACAAACGGGGAATCAGCCCCAGCATTTT.

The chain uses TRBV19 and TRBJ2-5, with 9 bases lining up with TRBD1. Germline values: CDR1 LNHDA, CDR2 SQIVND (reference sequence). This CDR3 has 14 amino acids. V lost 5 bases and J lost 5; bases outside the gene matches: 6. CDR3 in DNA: TGTGCCAGTAGTGTACAGGGGGCCGCTGAGACCCAGTACTTC. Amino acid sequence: CASSVQGAAETQYF.

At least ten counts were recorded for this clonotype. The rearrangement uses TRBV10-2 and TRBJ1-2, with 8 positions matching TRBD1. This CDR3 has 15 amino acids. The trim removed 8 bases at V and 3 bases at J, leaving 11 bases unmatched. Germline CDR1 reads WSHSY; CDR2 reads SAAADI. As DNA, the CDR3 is TGCGCCAGCTTTGAACAGGGGGGATTCGACTATGGCTACACCTTC. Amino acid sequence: CASFEQGGFDYGYTF.

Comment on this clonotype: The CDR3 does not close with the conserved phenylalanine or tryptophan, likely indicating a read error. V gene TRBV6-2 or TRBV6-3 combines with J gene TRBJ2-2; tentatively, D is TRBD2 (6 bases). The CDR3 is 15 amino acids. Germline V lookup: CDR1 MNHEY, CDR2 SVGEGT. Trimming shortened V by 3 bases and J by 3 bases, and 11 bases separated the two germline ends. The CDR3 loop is CASSYGGTDTGELFL. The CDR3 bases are TGTGCCAGCAGTTATGGCGGGACGGACACCGGGGAGCTGTTTCTT.

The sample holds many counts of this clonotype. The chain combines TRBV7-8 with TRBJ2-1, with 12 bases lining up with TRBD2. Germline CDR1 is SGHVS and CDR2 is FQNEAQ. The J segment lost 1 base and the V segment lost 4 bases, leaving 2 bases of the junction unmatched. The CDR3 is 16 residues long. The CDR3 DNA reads TGTGCCAGCAGCTCCGGACTAGCGGGATCCTACAATGAGCAGTTCTTC. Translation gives CASSSGLAGSYNEQFF.

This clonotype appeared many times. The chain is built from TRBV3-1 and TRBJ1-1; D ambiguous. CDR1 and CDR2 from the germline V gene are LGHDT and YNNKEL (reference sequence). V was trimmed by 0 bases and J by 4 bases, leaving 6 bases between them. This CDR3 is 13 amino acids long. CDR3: CASSQDGSTEAFF. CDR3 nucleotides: TGTGCCAGCAGCCAAGATGGAAGCACTGAAGCTTTCTTT.